Sequencing of this T cell receptor beta chain was carried out in a study of T cells in Graves' hyperthyroidism and ophthalmopathy. The study's findings and limits: Blood also held most thyroid clonotypes expanded beyond 0.001.

Worth noting for this clonotype: Its target is unknown.

Hyperthyroidism had been newly diagnosed in patients aged 18 to 65, and its duration was under 2 months. It was RNA transcripts that yielded the amplified TCR beta CDR3 regions. In the first-round RT-PCR of the TCR CDR3, the HTBI primer set was used. TCRdb used MiXCR to reprocess the multiplex PCR reads, holding one entry per CDR3 protein. The sample records a few hundred thousand distinct CDR3 sequences, 46% being singletons. Sequencing was done on a sample of peripheral blood or thyroid tissue (not recorded which). The sequence came from a woman aged 18 to 35 with Graves' hyperthyroidism.

Here the CDR3 reads CSAPGQQNQPQHF. CDR3 in DNA: TGCAGTGCCCCGGGACAGCAAAATCAGCCCCAGCATTTT. The V and J genes are TRBV20-1 and TRBJ1-5; 7 nucleotides agree with TRBD1. CDR3 length equals 13 residues. V gave up 6 bases and J gave up 4 bases; unmatched junction bases: 6. Germline values: CDR1 DFQATT, CDR2 SNEGSKA (reference sequence).